The source of this T cell receptor (beta chain) is a study of T cell responses to AZD1222 COVID-19 vaccine. Assay: immunoSEQ multiplex PCR; the TCRdb copy retains only in-frame clones and omits some. The sample lists 100,000 to 150,000 clones, over 85% occurring once. The CDR3 is made up of 16 amino acids. Trimming removed 2 bases from V and 0 bases from J, with 12 bases in between. Germline values: CDR1 SGHDT, CDR2 YYEEEE. The TCR originated in an adult in good health. The J gene is TRBJ1-5, the V gene TRBV5-6; perhaps TRBD1 as D (5 bases). This material consisted of peripheral blood, taken on day 0 of AZD1222 vaccination. The DNA of the CDR3 is TGTGCCAGCAGCTTTAGGGGATTAAATAGCAATCAGCCCCAGCATTTT. Its translation: CASSFRGLNSNQPQHF.